The rows below give T cell receptor beta chains drawn from one sample of a study of blood T cells in healthy people across ages. One entry per CDR3 protein results from TCRdb running MiXCR on the 5' RACE reads. The sample has 1.5 million to 2 million distinct CDR3 sequences, about two fifths seen once. Source material: blood. These receptors all come from a human donor in good health. Both conserved end residues are part of each CDR3. The D gene is left open where the match is weak. Not all rows give a size; the values are once, few, many and, for expanded clones, a class.

V gene	J gene	clone size	D gene	CDR3 protein	CDR3 DNA
TRBV5-1	TRBJ2-4	-	TRBD1	CASSLDGTGVAKNIQYF	TGCGCCAGCAGCCTGGACGGGACAGGGGTAGCCAAAAACATTCAGTACTTC
TRBV28	TRBJ2-7	-	-	CASRRQAFSSYEQYF	TGTGCCAGCAGACGGCAGGCGTTTAGCTCCTACGAGCAGTACTTC
TRBV29-1	TRBJ2-7	many	-	CSVEDPYEQYF	TGCAGCGTTGAAGATCCCTACGAGCAGTACTTC
TRBV12-3/TRBV12-4	TRBJ1-2	-	-	CAGSLALRVGYTF	TGTGCCGGCAGTTTAGCGCTCCGGGTTGGCTACACCTTC
TRBV29-1	TRBJ2-1	-	-	CSGSREVNNEQFF	TGCAGCGGATCAAGGGAGGTGAACAATGAGCAGTTCTTC
TRBV4-3	TRBJ2-3	few	TRBD2	CASSPVLAGGADTQYF	TGCGCCAGCAGCCCCGTATTAGCGGGGGGTGCAGATACGCAGTATTTT
TRBV5-1	TRBJ1-2	-	TRBD1	CASSLEEGAAGYTF	TGCGCCAGCAGCTTGGAAGAGGGGGCGGCTGGCTACACCTTC
TRBV7-3	TRBJ2-7	-	-	CASSQGPAEQYF	TGTGCCAGCAGCCAAGGACCTGCCGAGCAGTACTTC
TRBV7-2	TRBJ2-3	-	TRBD2	CASSRLAGGTQYF	TGTGCCAGCAGCCGACTAGCGGGAGGTACGCAGTATTTT
TRBV20-1	TRBJ1-2	few	TRBD1	CSARLSGGGGYTF	TGCAGTGCTAGATTGTCAGGGGGAGGAGGCTACACCTTC
TRBV7-8	TRBJ2-7	-	-	CTSNQSPDGSYGQYF	TGTACCAGCAACCAAAGTCCGGACGGATCCTACGGGCAGTACTTC
TRBV20-1	TRBJ1-2	-	-	CSARDRIYDYNYGYTF	TGCAGTGCTAGAGATAGAATTTATGATTATAACTATGGCTACACCTTC
TRBV7-3	TRBJ2-1	-	TRBD2	CASSTLAGGPNEQFF	TGTGCCAGCAGCACGTTAGCGGGGGGCCCCAATGAGCAGTTCTTC
TRBV19	TRBJ2-3	few	-	CASSSPPDGYRTDTQYF	TGTGCCAGTTCTTCCCCCCCGGACGGATACCGCACAGATACGCAGTATTTT
TRBV12-3/TRBV12-4	TRBJ2-7	-	TRBD1	CASSQGTATRYEQYF	TGTGCCAGCAGTCAAGGGACAGCAACCCGATACGAGCAGTACTTC
TRBV9	TRBJ1-2	-	-	CASSPHRGGAYGYTF	TGTGCCAGCAGCCCCCACCGAGGAGGGGCCTATGGCTACACCTTC
TRBV20-1	TRBJ2-3	few	TRBD2	CSAREWRGALTDTQYF	TGCAGTGCTAGAGAATGGCGGGGGGCCCTTACAGATACGCAGTATTTT
TRBV6-6	TRBJ1-4	few	-	CASSYRTENEKLFF	TGTGCCAGCAGTTACCGGACAGAGAATGAAAAACTGTTTTTT
TRBV5-1	TRBJ2-7	few	TRBD1	CASSTGQDGYEQYF	TGCGCCAGCAGCACCGGACAGGACGGCTACGAGCAGTACTTC
TRBV28	TRBJ2-5	once	TRBD2	CASSISLAGGQETQYF	TGTGCCAGCAGTATATCTCTAGCGGGGGGACAAGAGACCCAGTACTTC
TRBV7-3	TRBJ2-4	-	TRBD1	CASLGQGNSTYQYF	TGTGCCAGCTTGGGACAGGGAAATAGCACGTATCAGTACTTC
TRBV6-2/TRBV6-3	TRBJ1-2	-	-	CVSSYGGRNYGYTF	TGTGTCAGCAGTTATGGGGGGCGGAACTATGGCTACACCTTC
TRBV10-3	TRBJ2-3	-	TRBD2	CATAVRAGGGEEQYF	TGTGCCACGGCGGTTCGAGCGGGGGGAGGCGAGGAGCAGTATTTT
TRBV7-2	TRBJ1-2	-	-	CASSFFARQGTNYGYTF	TGTGCCAGCAGCTTCTTCGCGAGGCAGGGGACTAACTATGGCTACACCTTC
TRBV6-1	TRBJ2-5	few	-	CASSRFPDRQETQYF	TGTGCCAGCTCGCGATTTCCGGACAGACAAGAGACCCAGTACTTC
TRBV18	TRBJ2-1	few	TRBD1	CASSLSTGAGEQFF	TGTGCCAGCTCTCTTTCCACAGGGGCGGGTGAGCAGTTCTTC
TRBV6-6	TRBJ2-5	-	-	CASSYGGPGQETQYF	TGTGCCAGCAGTTACGGGGGGCCGGGGCAAGAGACCCAGTACTTC
TRBV7-8	TRBJ2-3	-	-	CASSSRPSPSTDTQYF	TGTGCCAGCAGCAGCCGCCCTTCACCAAGCACAGATACGCAGTATTTT
TRBV7-2	TRBJ2-7	-	TRBD1	CASSVEDRAYEQYF	TGTGCCAGCAGCGTCGAAGACAGGGCCTACGAGCAGTACTTC
TRBV6-4	TRBJ2-3	-	TRBD2	CASSDTGLAGALVATDTQYF	TGTGCCAGCAGTGACACAGGACTAGCGGGGGCCCTAGTCGCCACAGATACGCAGTATTTT
TRBV20-1	TRBJ2-5	few	-	CSARYRQETQYF	TGCAGTGCTAGGTATAGGCAAGAGACCCAGTACTTC
TRBV20-1	TRBJ1-1	-	TRBD1	CSALGTGNTEAFF	TGCAGTGCTCTCGGGACAGGGAACACTGAAGCTTTCTTT